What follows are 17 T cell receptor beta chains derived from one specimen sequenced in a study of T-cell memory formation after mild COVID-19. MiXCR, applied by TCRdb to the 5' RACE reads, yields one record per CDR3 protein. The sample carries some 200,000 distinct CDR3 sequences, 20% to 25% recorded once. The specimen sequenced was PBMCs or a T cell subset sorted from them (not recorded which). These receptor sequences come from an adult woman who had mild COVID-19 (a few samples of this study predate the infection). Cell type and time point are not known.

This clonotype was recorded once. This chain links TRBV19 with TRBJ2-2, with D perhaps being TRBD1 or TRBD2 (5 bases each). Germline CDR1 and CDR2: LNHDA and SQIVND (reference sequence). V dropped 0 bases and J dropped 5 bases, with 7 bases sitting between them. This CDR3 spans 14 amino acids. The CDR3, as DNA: TGTGCCAGTAGTATAGAGGGGGAGACCGGGGAGCTGTTTTTT. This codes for CASSIEGETGELFF.

The CDR3 sequence: CASSQVLDIRSEAFF. The CDR3 DNA reads as TGTGCCAGCAGCCAAGTACTAGATATCCGGTCTGAAGCTTTCTTT. V gene TRBV4-2 combines with J gene TRBJ1-1; D call uncertain. The V and J ends lost 1 base and 6 bases respectively, with 15 bases between them. Germline V gene data show CDR1 as LGHNA and CDR2 as YNFKEQ. The length of the CDR3 is 15 residues.

The CDR3 nucleotides read TGCAGCGTCGGCAGTACTAGCGGGGGGGCCTACAGGGGCACAGATACGCAGTATTTT. Its translation: CSVGSTSGGAYRGTDTQYF. The V call is TRBV29-1, the J call TRBJ2-3; 13 bases align to TRBD2. J lost 1 base, V lost 6 bases, and 16 bases had no gene match. This CDR3 comprises 19 residues. Germline-derived CDR1 and CDR2 are SQVTM and ANQGSEA.

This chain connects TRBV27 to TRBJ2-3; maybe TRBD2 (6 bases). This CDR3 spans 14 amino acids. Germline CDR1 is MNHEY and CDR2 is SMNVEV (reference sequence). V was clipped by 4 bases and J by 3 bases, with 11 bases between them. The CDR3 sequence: CASSYSGRTDTQYF. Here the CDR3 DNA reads TGTGCCAGCAGTTATAGCGGAAGGACAGATACGCAGTATTTT.

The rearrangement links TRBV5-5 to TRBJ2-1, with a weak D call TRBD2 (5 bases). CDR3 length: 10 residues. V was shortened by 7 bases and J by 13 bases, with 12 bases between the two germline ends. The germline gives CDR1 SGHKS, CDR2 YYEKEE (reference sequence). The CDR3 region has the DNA TGTGCCAGCGAGGGAGTGGGACAGTTCTTC. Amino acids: CASEGVGQFF.

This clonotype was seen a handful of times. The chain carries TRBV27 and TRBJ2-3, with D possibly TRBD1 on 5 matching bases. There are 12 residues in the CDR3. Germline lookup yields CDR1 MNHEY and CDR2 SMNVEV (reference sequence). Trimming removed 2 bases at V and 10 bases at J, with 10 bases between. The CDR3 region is CASSLAGYAQYF. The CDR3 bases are TGTGCCAGCAGTTTAGCAGGGTACGCGCAGTATTTT.

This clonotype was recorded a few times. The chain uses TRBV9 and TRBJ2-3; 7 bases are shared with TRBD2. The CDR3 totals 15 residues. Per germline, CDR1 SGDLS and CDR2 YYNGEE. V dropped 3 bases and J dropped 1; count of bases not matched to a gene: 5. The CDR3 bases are TGTGCCAGCAGCGGACTAGCTTACGGCACAGATACGCAGTATTTT. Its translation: CASSGLAYGTDTQYF.

CDR3 in amino acids: CACVQGVLPEAFF. The DNA of the CDR3 is TGTGCCTGCGTACAGGGCGTGTTGCCTGAAGCTTTCTTT. The chain recombines TRBV30 with TRBJ1-1, with D possibly matching TRBD1 (6 bases). Trimming removed 6 bases from V and 6 bases from J, with 17 bases in between. The CDR3 is 13 residues long. The V gene's germline CDR1 is GTSNPN and CDR2 SVGIG (reference sequence).

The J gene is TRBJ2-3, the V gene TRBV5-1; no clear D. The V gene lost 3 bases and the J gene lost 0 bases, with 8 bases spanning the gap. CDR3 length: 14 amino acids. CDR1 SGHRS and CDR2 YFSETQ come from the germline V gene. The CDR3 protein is CASSSFTSTDTQYF. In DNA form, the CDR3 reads TGCGCCAGCAGCTCCTTTACGAGCACAGATACGCAGTATTTT.

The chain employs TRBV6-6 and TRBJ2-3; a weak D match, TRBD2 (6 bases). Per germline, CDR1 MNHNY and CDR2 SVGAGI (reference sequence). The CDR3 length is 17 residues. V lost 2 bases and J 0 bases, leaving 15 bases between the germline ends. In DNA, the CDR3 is TGTGCCAGCAGTTACCCCCGGGAGAGTGCTAGCACAGATACGCAGTATTTT. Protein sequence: CASSYPRESASTDTQYF.

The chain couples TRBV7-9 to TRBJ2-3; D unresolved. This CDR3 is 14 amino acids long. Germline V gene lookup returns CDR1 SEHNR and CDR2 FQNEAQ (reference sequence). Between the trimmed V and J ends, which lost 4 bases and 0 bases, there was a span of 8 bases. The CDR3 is CASSYVSSTDTQYF. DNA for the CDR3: TGTGCCAGCAGCTATGTCTCTAGCACAGATACGCAGTATTTT.

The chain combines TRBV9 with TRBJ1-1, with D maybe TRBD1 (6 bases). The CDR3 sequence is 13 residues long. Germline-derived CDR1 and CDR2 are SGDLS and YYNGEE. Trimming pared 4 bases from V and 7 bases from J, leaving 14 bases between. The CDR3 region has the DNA TGTGCCAGCAGCCCGGACCGGGACAATGAAGCTTTCTTT. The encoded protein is CASSPDRDNEAFF. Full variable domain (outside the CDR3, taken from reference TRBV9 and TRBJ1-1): DSGVTQTPKHLITATGQRVTLRCSPRSGDLSVYWYQQSLDQGLQFLIQYYNGEERAKGNILERFSAQQFPDLHSELNLSSLELGDSALYFCASSPDRDNEAFFGQGTRLTVV.

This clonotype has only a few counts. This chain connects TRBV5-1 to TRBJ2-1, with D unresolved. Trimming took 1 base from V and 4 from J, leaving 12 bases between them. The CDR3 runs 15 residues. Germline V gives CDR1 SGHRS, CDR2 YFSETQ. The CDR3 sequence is CASSLTPGPYNEQFF. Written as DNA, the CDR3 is TGCGCCAGCAGCTTGACACCCGGCCCATACAATGAGCAGTTCTTC.

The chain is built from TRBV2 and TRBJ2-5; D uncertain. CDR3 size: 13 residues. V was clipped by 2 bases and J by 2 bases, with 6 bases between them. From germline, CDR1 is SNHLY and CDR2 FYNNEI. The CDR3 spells CASSEMVQETQYF. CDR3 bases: TGTGCCAGCAGTGAAATGGTGCAAGAGACCCAGTACTTC.

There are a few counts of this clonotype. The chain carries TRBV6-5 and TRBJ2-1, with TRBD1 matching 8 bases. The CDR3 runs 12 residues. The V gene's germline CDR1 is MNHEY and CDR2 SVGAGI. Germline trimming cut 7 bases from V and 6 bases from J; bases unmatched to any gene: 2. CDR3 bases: TGTGCCAGCATCGGACAGGGCAATGAGCAGTTCTTC. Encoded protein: CASIGQGNEQFF.

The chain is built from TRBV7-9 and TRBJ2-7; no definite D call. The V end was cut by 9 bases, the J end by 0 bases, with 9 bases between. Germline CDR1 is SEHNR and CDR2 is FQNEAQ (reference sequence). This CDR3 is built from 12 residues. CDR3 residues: CASGIHSYEQYF. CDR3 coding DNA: TGTGCCAGTGGGATACACTCCTACGAGCAGTACTTC.

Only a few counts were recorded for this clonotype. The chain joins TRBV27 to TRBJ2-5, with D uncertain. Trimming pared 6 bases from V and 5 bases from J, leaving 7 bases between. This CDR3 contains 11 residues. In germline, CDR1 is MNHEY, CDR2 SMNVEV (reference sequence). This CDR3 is CASRTGETQYF. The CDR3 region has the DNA TGTGCCAGCAGGACTGGGGAGACCCAGTACTTC.